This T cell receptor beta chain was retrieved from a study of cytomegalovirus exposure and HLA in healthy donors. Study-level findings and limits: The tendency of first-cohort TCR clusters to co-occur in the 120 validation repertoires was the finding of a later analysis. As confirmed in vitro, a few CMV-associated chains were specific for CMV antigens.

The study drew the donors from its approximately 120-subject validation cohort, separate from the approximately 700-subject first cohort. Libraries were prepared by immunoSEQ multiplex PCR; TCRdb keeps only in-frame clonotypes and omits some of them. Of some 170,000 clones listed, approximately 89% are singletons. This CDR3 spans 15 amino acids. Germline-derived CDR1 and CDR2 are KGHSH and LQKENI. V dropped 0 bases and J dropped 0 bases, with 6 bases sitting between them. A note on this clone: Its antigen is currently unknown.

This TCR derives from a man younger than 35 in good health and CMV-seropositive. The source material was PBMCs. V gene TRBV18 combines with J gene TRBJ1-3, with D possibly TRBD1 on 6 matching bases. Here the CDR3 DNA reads TGTGCCAGCTCACCACCCAGGGGCTCTGGAAACACCATATATTTT. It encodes CASSPPRGSGNTIYF.